Listed below are T cell receptor beta chains from one sample, sequenced in a study of T cell repertoires in cytomegalovirus infection. TCRdb re-derived calls from the reads in MiXCR, one entry per CDR3 protein. The table includes about 190,000 distinct CDR3 sequences, 28% detected once. The source material was PBMCs. The source of these receptors is a human donor in good health (CMV status not recorded). Some clones in this sample may be carry-over from other donors' samples. CDR3s include the opening cysteine and the closing phenylalanine or tryptophan. The order of the fields is V gene, D gene, clone size, J gene, CDR3 protein, CDR3 DNA. The D gene is left open where the match is weak. Expanded clones get a size class; other rows say once, few or many, or leave the size out.

v_gene: TRBV7-9
d_gene: TRBD1
abundance: NA
j_gene: TRBJ2-3
CDR3aa: CASSIGQGAFSTDTQYF
CDR3nt: TGTGCCAGCAGCATCGGACAGGGGGCGTTTTCTACAGATACGCAGTATTTT

v_gene: TRBV7-8
d_gene: NA
abundance: NA
j_gene: TRBJ2-5
CDR3aa: CASSTTGIETQYF
CDR3nt: TGTGCCAGCAGCACTACAGGGATCGAGACCCAGTACTTC

v_gene: TRBV10-3
d_gene: NA
abundance: NA
j_gene: TRBJ1-1
CDR3aa: CATKLGGGNTEAFF
CDR3nt: TGTGCCACAAAACTTGGGGGAGGAAACACTGAAGCTTTCTTT

v_gene: TRBV7-2
d_gene: TRBD1
abundance: NA
j_gene: TRBJ2-7
CDR3aa: CASSYRDRGWDEQYF
CDR3nt: TGTGCCAGCAGCTACCGGGACAGGGGTTGGGACGAGCAGTACTTC

v_gene: TRBV7-3
d_gene: TRBD2
abundance: NA
j_gene: TRBJ2-3
CDR3aa: CASSPGTSWADTQYF
CDR3nt: TGTGCCAGCAGCCCAGGGACTAGCTGGGCAGATACGCAGTATTTT

v_gene: TRBV28
d_gene: NA
abundance: few
j_gene: TRBJ1-2
CDR3aa: CATWGGNHYGYTF
CDR3nt: TGTGCCACTTGGGGAGGGAACCACTATGGCTACACCTTC

v_gene: TRBV5-1
d_gene: NA
abundance: NA
j_gene: TRBJ2-7
CDR3aa: CASKGRSGSYEQYF
CDR3nt: TGCGCCAGCAAAGGGCGCAGTGGATCCTACGAGCAGTACTTC

v_gene: TRBV29-1
d_gene: NA
abundance: NA
j_gene: TRBJ1-2
CDR3aa: CSVEDALTGNYGYTF
CDR3nt: TGCAGCGTTGAAGATGCACTTACAGGAAACTATGGCTACACCTTC

v_gene: TRBV6-2/TRBV6-3
d_gene: NA
abundance: few
j_gene: TRBJ1-2
CDR3aa: CASSSRGQDYGYTF
CDR3nt: TGTGCCAGCAGTTCCAGGGGCCAGGACTATGGCTACACCTTC

v_gene: TRBV7-8
d_gene: NA
abundance: NA
j_gene: TRBJ1-2
CDR3aa: CASSPGSQTGYTF
CDR3nt: TGTGCCAGCAGCCCAGGCTCCCAGACTGGCTACACCTTC

v_gene: TRBV29-1
d_gene: TRBD1
abundance: few
j_gene: TRBJ2-7
CDR3aa: CSVLKSPGGDIYEQYF
CDR3nt: TGCAGCGTTCTTAAATCGCCAGGGGGAGACATCTACGAGCAGTACTTC

v_gene: TRBV7-9
d_gene: NA
abundance: many
j_gene: TRBJ1-1
CDR3aa: CASSLGQMNTEAFF
CDR3nt: TGTGCCAGCAGCTTAGGCCAGATGAACACTGAAGCTTTCTTT

v_gene: TRBV7-2
d_gene: TRBD1
abundance: NA
j_gene: TRBJ1-2
CDR3aa: CASSSGGQGEGYTF
CDR3nt: TGTGCCAGCAGTTCAGGGGGGCAGGGCGAGGGCTACACCTTC

v_gene: TRBV12-3/TRBV12-4
d_gene: TRBD1
abundance: many
j_gene: TRBJ1-5
CDR3aa: CASSPDRGLLDQPQHF
CDR3nt: TGTGCCAGCAGTCCAGACAGGGGCCTACTGGATCAGCCCCAGCATTTT

v_gene: TRBV7-1
d_gene: NA
abundance: NA
j_gene: TRBJ2-7
CDR3aa: CASSSPREGRGEQYF
CDR3nt: TGTGCCAGCAGCTCTCCCAGGGAAGGGCGAGGCGAGCAGTACTTC

v_gene: TRBV5-4
d_gene: NA
abundance: NA
j_gene: TRBJ2-5
CDR3aa: CASKSYKETQYF
CDR3nt: TGTGCCAGCAAATCTTATAAAGAGACCCAGTACTTC

v_gene: TRBV7-2
d_gene: TRBD1
abundance: few
j_gene: TRBJ1-3
CDR3aa: CASSPDRASGNTIYF
CDR3nt: TGTGCCAGCAGCCCGGACAGGGCCTCTGGAAACACCATATATTTT

v_gene: TRBV5-1
d_gene: NA
abundance: NA
j_gene: TRBJ2-3
CDR3aa: CASTPTKFGTDTQYF
CDR3nt: TGCGCCAGCACTCCGACTAAATTCGGCACAGATACGCAGTATTTT

v_gene: TRBV7-2
d_gene: TRBD2
abundance: few
j_gene: TRBJ2-1
CDR3aa: CASSSRGSSYNEQFF
CDR3nt: TGTGCCAGCAGCTCGCGGGGGAGCTCCTACAATGAGCAGTTCTTC

v_gene: TRBV5-6
d_gene: TRBD1
abundance: NA
j_gene: TRBJ2-7
CDR3aa: CASSSLDRGATYEQYF
CDR3nt: TGTGCCAGCAGCTCCCTGGACAGGGGGGCTACCTACGAGCAGTACTTC

v_gene: TRBV20-1
d_gene: NA
abundance: many
j_gene: TRBJ1-1
CDR3aa: CSARLSDTEAFF
CDR3nt: TGCAGTGCTAGACTCTCGGACACTGAAGCTTTCTTT

v_gene: TRBV12-5
d_gene: TRBD2
abundance: NA
j_gene: TRBJ2-3
CDR3aa: CASGLSSGGISPDTQYF
CDR3nt: TGTGCTAGTGGTTTATCTAGCGGGGGCATAAGCCCAGATACGCAGTATTTT

v_gene: TRBV7-2
d_gene: NA
abundance: NA
j_gene: TRBJ2-1
CDR3aa: CASSLSGTIYIEQFF
CDR3nt: TGTGCCAGCAGCTTATCGGGTACTATCTACATTGAGCAGTTCTTC

v_gene: TRBV12-3/TRBV12-4
d_gene: NA
abundance: NA
j_gene: TRBJ2-3
CDR3aa: CASSFPPADDTQYF
CDR3nt: TGTGCCAGCAGTTTTCCCCCCGCAGATGATACGCAGTATTTT

v_gene: TRBV3-1
d_gene: NA
abundance: NA
j_gene: TRBJ2-3
CDR3aa: CASSQDQARGSTDTQYF
CDR3nt: TGTGCCAGCAGCCAAGATCAGGCCAGGGGAAGCACAGATACGCAGTATTTT

v_gene: TRBV20-1
d_gene: TRBD1
abundance: NA
j_gene: TRBJ1-3
CDR3aa: CSARRTGFSGNTIYF
CDR3nt: TGCAGTGCTAGGCGGACAGGGTTCTCTGGAAACACCATATATTTT

v_gene: TRBV20-1
d_gene: NA
abundance: NA
j_gene: TRBJ1-2
CDR3aa: CSAPNEARQSYTF
CDR3nt: TGCAGTGCTCCGAACGAGGCCCGGCAGAGCTACACCTTC

v_gene: TRBV12-3/TRBV12-4
d_gene: NA
abundance: NA
j_gene: TRBJ1-2
CDR3aa: CASSFGRVGGYTF
CDR3nt: TGTGCCAGCAGTTTTGGCAGGGTTGGAGGCTACACCTTC

v_gene: TRBV6-2/TRBV6-3
d_gene: TRBD1
abundance: NA
j_gene: TRBJ1-2
CDR3aa: CASSQQGAMSGYTF
CDR3nt: TGTGCCAGCAGTCAACAGGGGGCGATGAGTGGCTACACCTTC

v_gene: TRBV25-1
d_gene: NA
abundance: NA
j_gene: TRBJ2-2
CDR3aa: CASSGGLNTGELFF
CDR3nt: TGTGCCAGCAGCGGGGGCTTGAACACCGGGGAGCTGTTTTTT